A single sample gave rise to the 19 T cell receptor beta chains below, sequenced in a study of shared clonotypes between healthy human individuals. The table came from immunoSEQ multiplex PCR; TCRdb's copy has only in-frame clones and leaves some out. The table shows 2,500,000 or so clones, with 80% to 95% occurring only once. The sample consisted of naive CD4+ T cells from PBMCs. Sample subset: CD45RA+ positively selected. These receptors originate from a young man in good health. Some clones in this sample may be carry-over from other donors' samples.

The chain links TRBV5-6 to TRBJ2-3; D possibly corresponds to TRBD2 (5 bases). V was pared by 3 bases and J by 1 base, with 18 bases between. The CDR3 runs to 17 residues. In germline, CDR1 is SGHDT, CDR2 YYEEEE. CDR3 nucleotides: TGTGCCAGCAGCTCTTTCACGGGGATACGTGGCACAGATACGCAGTATTTT. It codes for CASSSFTGIRGTDTQYF. The whole variable domain, filled in from reference TRBV5-6 and TRBJ2-3, reads DAGVTQSPTHLIKTRGQQVTLRCSPKSGHDTVSWYQQALGQGPQFIFQYYEEEERQRGNFPDRFSGHQFPNYSSELNVNALLLGDSALYLCASSSFTGIRGTDTQYFGPGTRLTVL.

This clone was seen more than once but under ten times. The V and J genes are TRBV19 and TRBJ1-2; D is unclear. CDR1 is LNHDA and CDR2 is SQIVND in the germline V gene (reference sequence). This CDR3 has 15 amino acids. V was pared by 7 bases and J by 4 bases, with 19 bases between. CDR3 in DNA: TGTGCCAGTACCCCTATCGGGGTAGGGAGCTATGGCTACACCTTC. This gives the protein CASTPIGVGSYGYTF.

The V call is TRBV6-5, the J call TRBJ2-3; 8 positions match TRBD2. The length of the CDR3 is 13 residues. Germline V gene data show CDR1 as MNHEY and CDR2 as SVGAGI. The CDR3 nucleotides are TGTGCTACGGGCGGGAGGTTGGCGGATACGCAGTATTTT. This translates into CATGGRLADTQYF.

The table lists this clone with a few counts. The chain couples TRBV30 to TRBJ1-1; no clear D gene. V lost 0 bases to trimming and J lost 4 bases, with 12 bases between them. CDR3 length equals 14 residues. Germline V gene sequence: CDR1 GTSNPN, CDR2 SVGIG (reference sequence). CDR3 nucleotide sequence: TGTGCCTGGAGTGTACCCTTACGGGTCACTGAAGCTTTCTTT. As protein: CAWSVPLRVTEAFF.

This clone was recorded once. The rearrangement joins TRBV6-4 to TRBJ2-3; no firm D call. Trimming took off 0 bases at V and 5 bases at J, with 6 bases between the two ends. The length of the CDR3 is 13 residues. Germline CDR1 is MRHNA and CDR2 is SNTAGT. The CDR3, as DNA: TGTGCCAGCAGTGACTCAAGGGAAGATACGCAGTATTTT. Its protein product is CASSDSREDTQYF.

The J gene is TRBJ2-1, the V gene TRBV10-3; either TRBD1 or TRBD2 may fit D (6 bases each). The CDR3 sequence is 15 residues long. The V end lost 8 bases, the J end lost 0 bases, and 14 bases lay between the germline ends. Looked up from germline, CDR1 is ENHRY and CDR2 is SYGVKD. The CDR3 nucleotides read TGTGCCATCGCCTGGGGGGCACTCTCCTACAATGAGCAGTTCTTC. This translates into CAIAWGALSYNEQFF.

Of note for this clone: Different DNA sequences within this sample yield the same CDR3. The chain joins TRBV5-1 to TRBJ1-4; TRBD1 matches at 7 bases. Germline V CDR1 and CDR2: SGHRS, YFSETQ. The CDR3 runs 14 residues. V dropped 4 bases and J dropped 7; count of bases not matched to a gene: 7. The DNA for the CDR3 is TGCGCCAGCAGCCCGACAGGGAGCGGTGAAAAACTGTTTTTT. Its translation is CASSPTGSGEKLFF.

This chain connects TRBV9 to TRBJ1-2, with TRBD1 as a possible D gene (5 bases). CDR1 SGDLS and CDR2 YYNGEE come from the germline V gene. This CDR3 comprises 13 residues. Trimming removed 0 bases at V and 11 bases at J, with 14 bases between. The CDR3 reads CASSVGVFGGYTF. The CDR3 coding sequence is TGTGCCAGCAGCGTAGGTGTTTTCGGGGGTTACACCTTC.

This chain connects TRBV28 to TRBJ2-7; D possibly uses TRBD1 or TRBD2 (6 bases each). Germline V gives CDR1 MDHEN, CDR2 SYDVKM. The V end lost 5 bases, the J end lost 6 bases, and 23 bases lay between the germline ends. This CDR3 has 16 residues. The DNA for the CDR3 is TGTGCCAGCAGTCCTCCGGGGGCGGCCAGGAGGTTCGAGCAGTACTTC. Translating it yields CASSPPGAARRFEQYF.

CDR3 residues: CASSYNYGYTF. The CDR3 DNA reads as TGTGCCAGCAGCTATAATTACGGCTACACCTTC. The chain links TRBV5-4 to TRBJ1-2, with D uncertain. With 3 bases removed from V and 8 bases from J, the gap between germline ends came to 8 bases. The germline V gene encodes CDR1 SGHNT and CDR2 YYREEE (reference sequence). The CDR3 is made up of 11 amino acids. Complete variable domain (other parts from reference TRBV5-4 and TRBJ1-2): ETGVTQSPTHLIKTRGQQVTLRCSSQSGHNTVSWYQQALGQGPQFIFQYYREEENGRGNFPPRFSGLQFPNYSSELNVNALELDDSALYLCASSYNYGYTFGSGTRLTVV.

The chain joins TRBV11-3 to TRBJ2-1, with D perhaps TRBD1 (6 bases). V shed 5 bases and J shed 0 bases, with 11 bases lying between them. Germline V gene sequence: CDR1 SGHNT, CDR2 YENEEA. There are 15 residues in the CDR3. CDR3 sequence reads: CASSQGPTSYNEQFF. The CDR3 DNA reads TGTGCCAGCAGCCAGGGGCCCACCTCCTACAATGAGCAGTTCTTC.

The chain recombines TRBV28 with TRBJ2-7; D is possibly TRBD2 (5 bases). The V and J ends lost 5 bases and 7 bases respectively, with 12 bases between them. CDR1 MDHEN and CDR2 SYDVKM come from the germline V gene. This CDR3 is 12 amino acids long. The CDR3 sequence is CASSLTREEQYF. CDR3 bases: TGTGCCAGCAGTCTTACTAGGGAAGAGCAGTACTTC.

This chain links TRBV28 with TRBJ2-5; 7 bases line up with TRBD1. The J call is in doubt because the DNA end fits TRBJ2-7 better. From germline, CDR1 is MDHEN and CDR2 SYDVKM. The CDR3 totals 15 residues. The CDR3: CASSATGEGPYEQYF. As DNA, the CDR3 is TGTGCCAGCAGTGCCACAGGGGAAGGGCCCTACGAGCAGTACTTC.

The chain employs TRBV5-1 and TRBJ2-1, with D possibly being TRBD2 (6 bases). Germline V CDR1 and CDR2: SGHRS, YFSETQ. The CDR3 totals 16 residues. Trimming shortened V by 0 bases and J by 2 bases, and 12 bases separated the two germline ends. The CDR3 sequence: CASSLAGVLPYNEQFF. The DNA for the CDR3 is TGCGCCAGCAGCTTGGCGGGGGTCCTCCCCTACAATGAGCAGTTCTTC.

V usage is TRBV21-1 and J usage is TRBJ1-5. TRBV21-1 is shown as a pseudogene. This CDR3 contains 16 residues. CDR3 bases: TGTGCCAGCAGCTCGCAGCGCGATTATAGCAATCAGCCCCAGCATTTT. Protein sequence: CASSSQRDYSNQPQHF.

The gene calls are TRBV30 and TRBJ1-6; D call uncertain. Germline V gives CDR1 GTSNPN, CDR2 SVGIG (reference sequence). Trimming took off 0 bases at V and 11 bases at J, with 20 bases between the two ends. The CDR3 is made up of 16 amino acids. CDR3 loop: CAWSVPPAGWFPPLHF. As DNA, the CDR3 is TGTGCCTGGAGTGTTCCACCAGCGGGCTGGTTTCCACCCCTCCACTTT.

V usage is TRBV5-1 and J usage is TRBJ2-1; 8 nucleotides match TRBD1. The V segment lost 4 bases and the J segment 2 bases; nucleotides outside the gene matches: 5. Germline V lookup: CDR1 SGHRS, CDR2 YFSETQ. This CDR3 region has 15 residues. In nucleotides, the CDR3 is TGCGCCAGCAGCCTGGTGGACAGGGCCTACAATGAGCAGTTCTTC. It codes for CASSLVDRAYNEQFF.

This clone appeared once. V and J are TRBV18 and TRBJ1-1, with unresolved D. Germline V gene data show CDR1 as KGHSH and CDR2 as LQKENI. The V gene lost 2 bases and the J gene lost 11 bases, with 18 bases spanning the gap. The CDR3 sequence is 14 residues long. This CDR3 reads CASSPDPTAFGAFF. CDR3 sequence (DNA): TGTGCCAGCTCACCAGACCCGACCGCCTTCGGGGCTTTCTTT.

The V gene is TRBV28, the J gene TRBJ1-1; perhaps TRBD1 as D (6 bases). V was trimmed by 6 bases and J by 0 bases, leaving 14 bases between them. The CDR3 runs to 15 residues. Germline V gene lookup returns CDR1 MDHEN and CDR2 SYDVKM. The CDR3 region has the DNA TGTGCCAGCAGCCAAGGGGGGCCGATGAACACTGAAGCTTTCTTT. Protein product: CASSQGGPMNTEAFF.